These 15 T cell receptor beta chains share one sample of origin, sequenced in a study of blood T cell repertoires in COVID-19. Measured with immunoSEQ multiplex PCR; TCRdb has only the in-frame clones, and not every one. Among under 200,000 clones, about four fifths were seen once, and the ten largest hold about 3.4%. Sequenced: PBMCs or T cells enriched from blood (not recorded which). The receptors originated from an older woman who had recovered from COVID-19.

The V gene is TRBV19, the J gene TRBJ2-7, with 7 bases lining up with TRBD1. In germline, CDR1 is LNHDA, CDR2 SQIVND (reference sequence). Trimming at V came to 3 bases and at J to 3 bases, leaving 5 bases not matched to a gene. This CDR3 region has 14 residues. CDR3 sequence reads: CASSIRDSYYEQYF. The CDR3 DNA sequence: TGTGCCAGTAGTATCCGGGACAGCTACTACGAGCAGTACTTC.

This chain connects TRBV7-9 to TRBJ1-1; maybe TRBD1 (5 bases). Between the trimmed V and J ends, which lost 2 bases and 3 bases, there was a span of 10 bases. This CDR3 is built from 14 residues. CDR1 is SEHNR and CDR2 is FQNEAQ in the germline V gene (reference sequence). The CDR3 sequence is CASSLRRGDTEAFF. Written as DNA, the CDR3 is TGTGCCAGCAGCTTACGTCGGGGGGACACTGAAGCTTTCTTT.

This clone appeared a few times. The rearrangement uses TRBV5-1 and TRBJ2-3; D is ambiguous. Trimming cost V 4 bases and J 2 bases, with 14 bases left between them. The CDR3 has 15 residues. The germline CDR1 and CDR2 sequences are SGHRS and YFSETQ. The CDR3 sequence: CASSGRQLYTDTQYF. The CDR3 DNA reads as TGCGCCAGCAGCGGCAGGCAGCTTTACACAGATACGCAGTATTTT.

The rearrangement links TRBV19 to TRBJ2-6; TRBD1 agrees at 11 bases. The CDR3 has 17 amino acids. Per the germline V gene, CDR1 is LNHDA and CDR2 is SQIVND (reference sequence). V dropped 6 bases and J dropped 0; count of bases not matched to a gene: 4. Here the CDR3 DNA reads TGTGCCAGTAGAACGGACAGGGGGCTCTCTGGGGCCAACGTCCTGACTTTC. This translates into CASRTDRGLSGANVLTF.

This chain connects TRBV7-9 to TRBJ1-2; TRBD1 aligns across 7 bases. This CDR3 is 18 amino acids long. The V gene end was trimmed by 5 bases and the J gene end by 5 bases; junction bases not matched to a gene: 20. The V gene's germline CDR1 is SEHNR and CDR2 FQNEAQ (reference sequence). The CDR3 coding sequence is TGTGCCAGCAGCCCCAATACGAGGGGGCGACAGATACAATATGGCTACACCTTC. It codes for CASSPNTRGRQIQYGYTF.

This rearrangement joins TRBV6-5 to TRBJ2-4; TRBD1 agrees at 8 bases. The CDR3 totals 15 residues. In germline, CDR1 is MNHEY, CDR2 SVGAGI. Germline trimming cut 0 bases from V and 8 bases from J; bases unmatched to any gene: 6. The chain's CDR3 is CASSYSGQGRDIQYF. The CDR3 DNA sequence: TGTGCCAGCAGTTACTCCGGACAGGGAAGAGACATTCAGTACTTC.

This clone has just a few counts. The V gene is TRBV7-2, the J gene TRBJ2-5; D might be TRBD2 (6 bases). Germline V gives CDR1 SGHTA, CDR2 FQGNSA. V lost 5 bases to trimming and J lost 4 bases, with 14 bases between them. The CDR3 is 14 amino acids. DNA of the CDR3: TGTGCCAGCAGCGGAGGGGTAAGGATAGAGACCCAGTACTTC. Translating gives CASSGGVRIETQYF.

The genes are TRBV7-9 and TRBJ1-5; 7 bases are a match to TRBD1. CDR1 is SEHNR, CDR2 FQNEAQ, per germline (reference sequence). Losses at the gene ends were 5 bases for V and 4 bases for J; bases not matched to a gene: 11. The CDR3 contains 16 residues. This CDR3 reads CASSPQDGTANQPQHF. The CDR3 nucleotides read TGTGCCAGCAGCCCCCAAGATGGGACAGCAAATCAGCCCCAGCATTTT.

The chain uses TRBV11-3 and TRBJ2-1, with D possibly TRBD2 on 5 matching bases. V lost 3 bases and J lost 9, with 9 bases in between. CDR1 is SGHNT, CDR2 YENEEA, per germline. This CDR3 has 12 amino acids. In nucleotides, the CDR3 is TGTGCCAGCAGCTTGGGGAGCAGTGAGCAGTTCTTC. It codes for CASSLGSSEQFF.

V is TRBV11-3 and J is TRBJ2-1, with 7 positions matching TRBD2. V shed 4 bases, J shed 5 bases, and the junction held 5 bases outside the gene matches. The CDR3 runs 14 residues. Germline loops: CDR1 SGHNT, CDR2 YENEEA. CDR3 sequence (DNA): TGTGCCAGCAGCTCGAGCGGGAAAAACAATGAGCAGTTCTTC. Its translation is CASSSSGKNNEQFF.

The V call is TRBV2, the J call TRBJ2-5; 9 bases fit TRBD1. The trim removed 6 bases at V and 1 base at J, leaving 0 bases unmatched. Germline values: CDR1 SNHLY, CDR2 FYNNEI. This CDR3 comprises 13 residues. The CDR3 protein is CASRGQGQETQYF. CDR3 DNA sequence: TGTGCCAGCAGGGGACAGGGCCAAGAGACCCAGTACTTC.

V and J are TRBV27 and TRBJ1-5; a weak D match, TRBD1 (6 bases). The CDR3 totals 13 residues. With 3 bases removed from V and 6 bases from J, the gap between germline ends came to 9 bases. Germline values: CDR1 MNHEY, CDR2 SMNVEV (reference sequence). DNA for the CDR3: TGTGCCAGCAGTTTCTTGACAGGTCAGCCCCAGCATTTT. Amino acids: CASSFLTGQPQHF.

The chain couples TRBV6-5 to TRBJ1-1; no definite D call. This CDR3 has 16 amino acids. Trimming took 0 bases from V and 1 from J, leaving 12 bases between them. Germline-derived CDR1 and CDR2 are MNHEY and SVGAGI. The CDR3 loop reads CASSYSIPQSNTEAFF. The CDR3 DNA follows: TGTGCCAGCAGTTACTCGATCCCACAGTCGAACACTGAAGCTTTCTTT.

The J gene is TRBJ1-5, the V gene TRBV4-1; no clear D gene. From germline, CDR1 is MGHRA and CDR2 YSYEKL. V was pared by 1 base and J by 3 bases, with 13 bases between. This CDR3 has 16 residues. As DNA, the CDR3 is TGCGCCAGCAGCCAAGTATGGGCAACTCCCAATCAGCCCCAGCATTTT. Translation: CASSQVWATPNQPQHF.

The chain uses TRBV14 and TRBJ1-2; 7 bases agree with TRBD1. The germline gives CDR1 SGHDN, CDR2 FVKESK. CDR3 length equals 17 residues. The ends lost 1 base at V and 4 bases at J; junction bases unmatched: 12. The CDR3 loop reads CASSQGRGKGLTYGYTF. CDR3 nucleotide sequence: TGTGCCAGCAGCCAAGGCAGGGGGAAGGGGTTGACCTATGGCTACACCTTC.